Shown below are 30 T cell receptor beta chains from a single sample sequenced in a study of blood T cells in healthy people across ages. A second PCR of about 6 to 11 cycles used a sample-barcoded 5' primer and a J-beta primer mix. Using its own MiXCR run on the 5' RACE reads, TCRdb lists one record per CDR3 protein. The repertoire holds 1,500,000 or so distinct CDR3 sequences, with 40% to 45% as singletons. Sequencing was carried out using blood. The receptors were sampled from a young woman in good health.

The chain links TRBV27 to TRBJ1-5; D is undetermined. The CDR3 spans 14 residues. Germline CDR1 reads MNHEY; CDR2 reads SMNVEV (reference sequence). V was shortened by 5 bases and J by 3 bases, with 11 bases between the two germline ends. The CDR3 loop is CASSADGINQPQHF. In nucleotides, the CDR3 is TGTGCCAGCAGTGCCGACGGAATCAATCAGCCCCAGCATTTT.

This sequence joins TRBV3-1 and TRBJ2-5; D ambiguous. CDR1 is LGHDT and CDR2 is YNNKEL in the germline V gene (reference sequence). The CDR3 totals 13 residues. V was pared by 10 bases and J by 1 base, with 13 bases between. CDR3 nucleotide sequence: TGTGCCACAGGATCCCTCTCCCAAGAGACCCAGTACTTC. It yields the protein CATGSLSQETQYF.

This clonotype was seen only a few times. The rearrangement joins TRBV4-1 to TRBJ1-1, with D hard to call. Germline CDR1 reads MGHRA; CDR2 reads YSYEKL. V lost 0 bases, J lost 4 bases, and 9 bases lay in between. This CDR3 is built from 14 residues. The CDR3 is CASSQELGFTEAFF. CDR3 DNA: TGCGCCAGCAGCCAAGAACTAGGGTTCACTGAAGCTTTCTTT.

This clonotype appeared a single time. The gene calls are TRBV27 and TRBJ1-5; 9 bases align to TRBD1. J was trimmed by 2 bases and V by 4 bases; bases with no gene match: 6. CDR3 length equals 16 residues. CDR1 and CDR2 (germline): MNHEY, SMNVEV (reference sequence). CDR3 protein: CASSSTGGEGNQPQHF. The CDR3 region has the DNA TGTGCCAGCAGTTCGACAGGGGGTGAAGGCAATCAGCCCCAGCATTTT.

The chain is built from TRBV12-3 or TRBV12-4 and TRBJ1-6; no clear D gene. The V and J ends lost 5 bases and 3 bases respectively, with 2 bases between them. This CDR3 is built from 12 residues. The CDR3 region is CASSRYNSPLHF. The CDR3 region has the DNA TGTGCCAGCAGTCGCTATAATTCACCCCTCCACTTT.

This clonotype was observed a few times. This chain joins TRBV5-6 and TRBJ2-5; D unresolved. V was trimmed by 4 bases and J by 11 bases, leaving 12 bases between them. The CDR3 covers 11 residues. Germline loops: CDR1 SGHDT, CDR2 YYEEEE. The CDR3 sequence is CASSIKGLQYF. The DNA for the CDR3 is TGTGCCAGCAGCATCAAAGGGTTACAGTACTTC.

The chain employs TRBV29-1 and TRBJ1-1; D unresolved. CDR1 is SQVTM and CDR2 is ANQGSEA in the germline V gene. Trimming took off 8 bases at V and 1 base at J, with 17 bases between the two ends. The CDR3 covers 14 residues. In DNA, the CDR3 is TGCAGCTCTGCGCCGGGGATGGCGAACACTGAAGCTTTCTTT. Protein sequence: CSSAPGMANTEAFF.

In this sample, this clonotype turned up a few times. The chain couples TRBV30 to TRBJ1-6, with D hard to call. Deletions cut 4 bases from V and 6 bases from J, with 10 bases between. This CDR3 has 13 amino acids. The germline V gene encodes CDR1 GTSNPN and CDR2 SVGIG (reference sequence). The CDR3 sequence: CAWTASLNSPLHF. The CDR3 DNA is TGTGCCTGGACCGCCTCCCTTAATTCACCCCTCCACTTT. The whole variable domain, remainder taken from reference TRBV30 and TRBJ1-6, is SQTIHQWPATLVQPVGSPLSLECTVEGTSNPNLYWYRQAAGRGLQLLFYSVGIGQISSEVPQNLSASRPQDRQFILSSKKLLLSDSGFYLCAWTASLNSPLHFGNGTRLTVT.

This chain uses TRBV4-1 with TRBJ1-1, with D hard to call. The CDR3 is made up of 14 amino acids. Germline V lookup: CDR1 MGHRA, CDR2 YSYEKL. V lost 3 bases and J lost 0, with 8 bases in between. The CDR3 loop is CASSQAYMNTEAFF. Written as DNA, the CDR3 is TGCGCCAGCAGCCAGGCTTACATGAACACTGAAGCTTTCTTT.

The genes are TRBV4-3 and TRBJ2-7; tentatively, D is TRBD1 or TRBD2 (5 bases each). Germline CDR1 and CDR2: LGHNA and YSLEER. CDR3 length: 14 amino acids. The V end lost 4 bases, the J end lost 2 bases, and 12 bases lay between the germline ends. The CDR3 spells CASSLDGTTYEQYF. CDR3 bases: TGCGCCAGCAGCCTCGACGGGACCACCTACGAGCAGTACTTC.

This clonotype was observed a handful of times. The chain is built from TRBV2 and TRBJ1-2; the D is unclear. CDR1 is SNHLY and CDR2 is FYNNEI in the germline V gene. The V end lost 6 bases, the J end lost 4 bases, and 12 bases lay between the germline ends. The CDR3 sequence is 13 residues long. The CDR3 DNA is TGTGCCAGCAGCGGGCAGCCACCCTATGGCTACACCTTC. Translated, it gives CASSGQPPYGYTF.

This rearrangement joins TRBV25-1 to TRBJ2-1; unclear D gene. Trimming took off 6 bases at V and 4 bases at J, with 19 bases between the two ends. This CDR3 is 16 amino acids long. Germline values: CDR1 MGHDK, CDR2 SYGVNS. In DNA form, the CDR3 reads TGTGCCAGCAGCCCCTTTATGGCAGCCTTATACAATGAGCAGTTCTTC. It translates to CASSPFMAALYNEQFF. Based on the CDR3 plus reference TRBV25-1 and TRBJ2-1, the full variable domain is EADIYQTPRYLVIGTGKKITLECSQTMGHDKMYWYQQDPGMELHLIHYSYGVNSTEKGDLSSESTVSRIRTEHFPLTLESARPSHTSQYLCASSPFMAALYNEQFFGPGTRLTVL.

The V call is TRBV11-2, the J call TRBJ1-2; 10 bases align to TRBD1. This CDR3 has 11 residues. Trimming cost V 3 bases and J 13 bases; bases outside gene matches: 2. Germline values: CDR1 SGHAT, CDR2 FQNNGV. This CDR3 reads CASSFGTGVTF. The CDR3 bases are TGTGCCAGCAGCTTCGGGACAGGGGTCACCTTC.

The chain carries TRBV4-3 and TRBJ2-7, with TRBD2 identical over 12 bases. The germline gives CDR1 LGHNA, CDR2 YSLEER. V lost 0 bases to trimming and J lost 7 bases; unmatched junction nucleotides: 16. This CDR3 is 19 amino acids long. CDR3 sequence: CASSQDITPGTSGFNEQYF. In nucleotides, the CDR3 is TGCGCCAGCAGCCAAGACATAACCCCCGGGACTAGCGGGTTCAATGAGCAGTACTTC.

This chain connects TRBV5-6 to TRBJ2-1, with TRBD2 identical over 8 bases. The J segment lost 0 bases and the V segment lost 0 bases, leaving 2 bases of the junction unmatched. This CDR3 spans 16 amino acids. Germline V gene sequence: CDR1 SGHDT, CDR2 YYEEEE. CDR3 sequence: CASSLELAVSYNEQFF. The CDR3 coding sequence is TGTGCCAGCAGCTTGGAACTAGCGGTCTCCTACAATGAGCAGTTCTTC.

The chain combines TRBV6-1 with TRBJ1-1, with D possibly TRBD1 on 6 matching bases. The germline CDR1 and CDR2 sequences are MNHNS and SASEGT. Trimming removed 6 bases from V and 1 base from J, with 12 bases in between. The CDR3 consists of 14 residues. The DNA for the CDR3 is TGTGCCAGCAGGATACAGGGATCGAACACTGAAGCTTTCTTT. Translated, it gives CASRIQGSNTEAFF.

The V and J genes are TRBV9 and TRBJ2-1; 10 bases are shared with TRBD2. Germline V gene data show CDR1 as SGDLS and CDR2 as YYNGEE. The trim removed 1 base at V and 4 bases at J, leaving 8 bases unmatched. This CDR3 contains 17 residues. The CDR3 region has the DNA TGTGCCAGCAGCGTAACCCGAGGGACTAGCGAGTACAATGAGCAGTTCTTC. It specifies CASSVTRGTSEYNEQFF.

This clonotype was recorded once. CDR3 protein: CASSLRDLGYNEQYF. The CDR3 nucleotides read TGTGCCAGCAGTTTGCGAGATCTCGGCTACAATGAGCAGTACTTC. The chain joins TRBV27 to TRBJ2-5; D call uncertain. Germline V lookup: CDR1 MNHEY, CDR2 SMNVEV (reference sequence). The CDR3 has 15 amino acids. The V and J ends lost 3 bases and 11 bases respectively, with 22 bases between them.

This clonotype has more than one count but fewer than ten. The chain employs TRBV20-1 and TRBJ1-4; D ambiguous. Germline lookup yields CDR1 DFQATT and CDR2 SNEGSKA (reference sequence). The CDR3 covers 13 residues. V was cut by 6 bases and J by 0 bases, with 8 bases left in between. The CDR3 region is CSAGGTTNEKLFF. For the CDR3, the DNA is TGCAGTGCGGGAGGGACAACTAATGAAAAACTGTTTTTT.

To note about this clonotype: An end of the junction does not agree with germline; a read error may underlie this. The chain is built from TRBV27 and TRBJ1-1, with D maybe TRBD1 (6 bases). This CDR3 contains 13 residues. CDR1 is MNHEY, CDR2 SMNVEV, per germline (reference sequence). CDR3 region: CAISWRGADEAFF. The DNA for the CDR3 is TGTGCCATCAGTTGGCGGGGGGCGGATGAAGCTTTCTTT.

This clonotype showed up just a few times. For the CDR3, the DNA is TGTGCCAGCAGCTTATGGGCCGGGGATACGCAGTATTTT. Translation: CASSLWAGDTQYF. The chain uses TRBV7-3 and TRBJ2-3; D is uncertain. CDR3 size: 13 residues. Germline CDR1 SGHTA, CDR2 FQGTGA. Between the trimmed V and J ends, which lost 2 bases and 6 bases, there was a span of 9 bases.

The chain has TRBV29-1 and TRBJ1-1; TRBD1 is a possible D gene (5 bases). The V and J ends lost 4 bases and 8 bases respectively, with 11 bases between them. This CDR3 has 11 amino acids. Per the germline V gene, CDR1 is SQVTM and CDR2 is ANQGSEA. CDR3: CSVAHGGEAFF. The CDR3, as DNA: TGCAGCGTTGCCCATGGGGGAGAAGCTTTCTTT.

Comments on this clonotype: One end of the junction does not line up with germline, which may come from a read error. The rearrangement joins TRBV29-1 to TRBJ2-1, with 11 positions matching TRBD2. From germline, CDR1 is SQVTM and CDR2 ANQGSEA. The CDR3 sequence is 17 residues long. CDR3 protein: CSVFALAGARSYNEQFF. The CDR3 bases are TGCAGCGTTTTTGCACTAGCGGGAGCACGATCCTACAATGAACAGTTCTTC.

The CDR3 loop is CASSYSEGDTIYF. The CDR3 coding sequence is TGTGCCAGCAGTTACTCGGAGGGGGACACCATATATTTT. V is TRBV6-6 and J is TRBJ1-3; weak D call: TRBD1 (6 bases). From germline, CDR1 is MNHNY and CDR2 SVGAGI (reference sequence). The CDR3 has 13 residues. V was shortened by 0 bases and J by 8 bases, with 8 bases between the two germline ends.

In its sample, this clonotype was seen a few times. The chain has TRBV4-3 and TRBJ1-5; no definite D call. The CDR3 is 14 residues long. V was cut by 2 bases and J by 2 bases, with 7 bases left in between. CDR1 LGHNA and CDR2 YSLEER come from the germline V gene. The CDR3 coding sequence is TGCGCCAGCAGCCAACTGAGAGGCAATCAGCCCCAGCATTTT. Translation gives CASSQLRGNQPQHF.

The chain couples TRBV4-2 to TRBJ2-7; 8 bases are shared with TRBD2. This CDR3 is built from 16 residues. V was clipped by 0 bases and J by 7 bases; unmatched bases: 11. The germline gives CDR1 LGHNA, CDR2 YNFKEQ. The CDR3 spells CASSQDNSGIPNEQYF. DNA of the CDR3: TGTGCCAGCAGCCAAGATAATAGCGGGATCCCCAATGAGCAGTACTTC.

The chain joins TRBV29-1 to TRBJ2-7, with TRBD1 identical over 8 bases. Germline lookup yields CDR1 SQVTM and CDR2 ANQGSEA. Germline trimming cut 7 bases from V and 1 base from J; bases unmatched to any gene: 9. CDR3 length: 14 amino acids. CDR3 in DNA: TGCAGCGGCCTCCGGGACAGGAGTTCCTACGAGCAGTACTTC. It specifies CSGLRDRSSYEQYF.

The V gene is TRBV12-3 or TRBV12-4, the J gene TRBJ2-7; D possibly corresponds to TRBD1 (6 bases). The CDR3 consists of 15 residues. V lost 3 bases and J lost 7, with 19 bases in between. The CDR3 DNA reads TGTGCCAGCAGTTTCTATCTGGGGGCAAGGAATGAGCAGTACTTC. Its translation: CASSFYLGARNEQYF.

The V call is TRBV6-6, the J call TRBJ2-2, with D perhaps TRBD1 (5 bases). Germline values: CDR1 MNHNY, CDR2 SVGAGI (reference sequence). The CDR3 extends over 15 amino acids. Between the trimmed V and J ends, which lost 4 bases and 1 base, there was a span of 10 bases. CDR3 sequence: CASSWGGMNTGELFF. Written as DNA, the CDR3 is TGTGCCAGCAGTTGGGGCGGAATGAACACCGGGGAGCTGTTTTTT.

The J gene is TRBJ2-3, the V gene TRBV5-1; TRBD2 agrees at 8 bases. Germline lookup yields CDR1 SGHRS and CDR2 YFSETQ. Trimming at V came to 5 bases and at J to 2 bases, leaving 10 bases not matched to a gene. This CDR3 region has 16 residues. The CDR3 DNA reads TGCGCCAGCAGGAGCCTCGGGGGGGCCCTCACAGATACGCAGTATTTT. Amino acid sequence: CASRSLGGALTDTQYF.